The next 11 T cell receptor beta chains were all read from a single sample in a study of cytomegalovirus exposure and HLA in healthy donors. 60 Vbeta and 13 Jbeta primers were used in PCR. Generated by immunoSEQ multiplex PCR, the TCRdb table keeps only in-frame clones and is missing some. This sample has under 40,000 clones; about 80% occur once, and the top ten carry 6%. The specimen sequenced was PBMCs. These receptors all come from a male donor in good health and CMV-seronegative.

The J gene is TRBJ2-7, the V gene TRBV27; 8 bases line up with TRBD1. Losses at the gene ends were 4 bases for V and 7 bases for J; bases not matched to a gene: 6. The length of the CDR3 is 13 residues. Germline V gives CDR1 MNHEY, CDR2 SMNVEV (reference sequence). The CDR3 here is CASSSGQGMEQYF. The CDR3 DNA follows: TGTGCCAGCAGTTCCGGACAGGGCATGGAGCAGTACTTC.

The chain carries TRBV6-1 and TRBJ2-1; TRBD2 agrees at 8 bases. V lost 5 bases to trimming and J lost 13 bases; unmatched junction nucleotides: 13. This CDR3 is 14 amino acids long. CDR1 and CDR2 from the germline V gene are MNHNS and SASEGT. In DNA, the CDR3 is TGTGCCAGCAGTCCGGGACTAGTGATAGGGGAACAGTTCTTC. This gives the protein CASSPGLVIGEQFF.

This chain uses TRBV6-4 with TRBJ2-1; 7 bases align to TRBD2. Germline V gene lookup returns CDR1 MRHNA and CDR2 SNTAGT. Trimming cost V 2 bases and J 2 bases; bases outside gene matches: 3. This CDR3 region has 15 residues. For the CDR3, the DNA is TGTGCCAGCAGTGACGTAGCGGGTACCTACAATGAGCAGTTCTTC. It specifies CASSDVAGTYNEQFF.

The gene calls are TRBV30 and TRBJ2-7; 12 nucleotides line up with TRBD2. This CDR3 region has 15 residues. Germline assignment: CDR1 GTSNPN and CDR2 SVGIG (reference sequence). V shed 1 base and J 3 bases; nucleotides not matched to a gene: 4. The CDR3 nucleotides are TGTGCCTGGAGTGCAAAACTAGCGGGAGGCTACGAGCAGTACTTC. It specifies CAWSAKLAGGYEQYF.

This clone was seen once. V gene TRBV29-1 combines with J gene TRBJ1-1; D not resolved. Germline CDR1 reads SQVTM; CDR2 reads ANQGSEA. This CDR3 has 13 residues. V dropped 0 bases and J dropped 4 bases, with 9 bases sitting between them. CDR3 in amino acids: CSVEEPRFTEAFF. CDR3 DNA sequence: TGCAGCGTTGAAGAGCCCCGGTTCACTGAAGCTTTCTTT.

The chain couples TRBV6-5 to TRBJ1-6; unclear D gene. The germline gives CDR1 MNHEY, CDR2 SVGAGI. This CDR3 comprises 16 residues. Trimming left V 2 bases short and J 2 bases short, with 10 bases between. The CDR3 coding sequence is TGTGCCAGCAGTTACGGGTCGGGTCCCTATAATTCACCCCTCCACTTT. It is translated as CASSYGSGPYNSPLHF.

The chain couples TRBV19 to TRBJ1-5, with a weak D call TRBD1 (5 bases). The CDR3 is 15 residues long. CDR1 and CDR2 (germline): LNHDA, SQIVND (reference sequence). Trimming shortened V by 10 bases and J by 5 bases, and 21 bases separated the two germline ends. The CDR3 nucleotides are TGTGCCACCTCCCCCTGGGGCAGAGATTATCAGCCCCAGCATTTT. Amino acid sequence: CATSPWGRDYQPQHF.

This clone was found a few times. J is TRBJ1-1 and V is TRBV6-1, with D perhaps TRBD1 (6 bases). CDR1 is MNHNS and CDR2 is SASEGT in the germline V gene. The CDR3 is 15 residues long. The ends were cut back, 1 base at V and 0 bases at J, with 9 bases in the middle. This CDR3 is CASSEGGGVNTEAFF. The CDR3, as DNA: TGTGCCAGCAGTGAAGGCGGGGGCGTGAACACTGAAGCTTTCTTT.

The table lists this clone with a few counts. This chain connects TRBV6-5 to TRBJ1-1, with D unclear. The CDR3 is 14 amino acids. Germline lookup yields CDR1 MNHEY and CDR2 SVGAGI. V gave up 2 bases and J gave up 1 base, with 8 bases separating them. CDR3 DNA sequence: TGTGCCAGCAGTTACGCCCCAGGGAACACTGAAGCTTTCTTT. Translation gives CASSYAPGNTEAFF.

This rearrangement joins TRBV5-1 to TRBJ1-4; 7 bases line up with TRBD1. Germline V CDR1 and CDR2: SGHRS, YFSETQ. V lost 5 bases to trimming and J lost 5 bases; unmatched junction nucleotides: 6. The CDR3 is 14 residues long. CDR3 sequence (DNA): TGCGCCAGCAGGTACGGGACAGAGAATGAAAAACTGTTTTTT. Protein product: CASRYGTENEKLFF.

In its sample, this clone was seen once. The chain has TRBV5-8 and TRBJ2-7; 10 bases fit TRBD2. V lost 3 bases and J lost 2; bases outside the gene matches: 5. The CDR3 contains 15 residues. CDR1 is SGHTS and CDR2 is YDEGEE in the germline V gene. The CDR3 loop is CASSWGTSGTYEQYF. CDR3 in DNA: TGTGCCAGCAGCTGGGGTACTAGCGGGACCTACGAGCAGTACTTC.